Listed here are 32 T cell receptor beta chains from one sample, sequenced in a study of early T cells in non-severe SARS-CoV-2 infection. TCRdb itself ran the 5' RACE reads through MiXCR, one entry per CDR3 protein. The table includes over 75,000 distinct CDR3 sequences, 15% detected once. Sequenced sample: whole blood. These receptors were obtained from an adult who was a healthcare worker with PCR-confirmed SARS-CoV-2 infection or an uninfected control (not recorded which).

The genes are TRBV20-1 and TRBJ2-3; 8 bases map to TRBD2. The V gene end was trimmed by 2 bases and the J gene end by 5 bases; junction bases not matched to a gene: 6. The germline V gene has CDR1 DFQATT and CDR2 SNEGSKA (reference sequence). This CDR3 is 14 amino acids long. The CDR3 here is CSARLAGSRDTQYF. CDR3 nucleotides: TGCAGTGCTAGATTAGCGGGGTCGAGAGATACGCAGTATTTT.

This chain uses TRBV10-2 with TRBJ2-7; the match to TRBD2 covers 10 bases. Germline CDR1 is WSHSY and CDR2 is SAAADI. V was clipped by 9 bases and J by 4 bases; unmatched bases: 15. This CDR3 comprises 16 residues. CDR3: CARSHSQREGPYEQYF. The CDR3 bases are TGCGCCAGATCCCATTCCCAGCGGGAGGGCCCTTACGAGCAGTACTTC.

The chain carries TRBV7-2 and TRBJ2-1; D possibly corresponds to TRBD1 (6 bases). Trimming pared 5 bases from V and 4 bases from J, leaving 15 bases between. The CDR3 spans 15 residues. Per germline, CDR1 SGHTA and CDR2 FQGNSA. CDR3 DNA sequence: TGTGCCAGCAGCCCCACAGGGCCCCATTACAATGAGCAGTTCTTC. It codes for CASSPTGPHYNEQFF.

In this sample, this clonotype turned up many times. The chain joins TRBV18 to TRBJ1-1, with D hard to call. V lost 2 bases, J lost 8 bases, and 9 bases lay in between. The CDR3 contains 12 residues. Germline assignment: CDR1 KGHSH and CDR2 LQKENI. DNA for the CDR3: TGTGCCAGCTCACCAACCACGGGAGAAGCTTTCTTT. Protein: CASSPTTGEAFF. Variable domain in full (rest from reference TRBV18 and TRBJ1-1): NAGVMQNPRHLVRRRGQEARLRCSPMKGHSHVYWYRQLPEEGLKFMVYLQKENIIDESGMPKERFSAEFPKEGPSILRIQQVVRGDSAAYFCASSPTTGEAFFGQGTRLTVV.

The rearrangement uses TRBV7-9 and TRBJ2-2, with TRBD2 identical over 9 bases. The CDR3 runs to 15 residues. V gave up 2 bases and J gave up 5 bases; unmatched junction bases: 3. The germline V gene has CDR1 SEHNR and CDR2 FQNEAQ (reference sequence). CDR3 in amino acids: CASSLSTSGTGELFF. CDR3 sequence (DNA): TGTGCCAGCAGCTTATCTACTAGCGGGACCGGGGAGCTGTTTTTT.

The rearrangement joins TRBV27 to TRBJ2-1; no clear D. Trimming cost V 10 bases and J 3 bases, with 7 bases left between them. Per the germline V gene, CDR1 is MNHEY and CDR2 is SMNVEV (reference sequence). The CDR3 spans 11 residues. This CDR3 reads CATGIYNEQFF. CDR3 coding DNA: TGTGCCACGGGTATCTACAATGAGCAGTTCTTC.

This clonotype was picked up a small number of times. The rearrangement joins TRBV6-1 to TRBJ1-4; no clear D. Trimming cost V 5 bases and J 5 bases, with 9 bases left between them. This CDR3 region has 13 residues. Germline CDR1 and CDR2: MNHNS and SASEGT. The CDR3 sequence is CASSRAANEKLFF. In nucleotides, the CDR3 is TGTGCCAGCAGTAGGGCAGCGAATGAAAAACTGTTTTTT.

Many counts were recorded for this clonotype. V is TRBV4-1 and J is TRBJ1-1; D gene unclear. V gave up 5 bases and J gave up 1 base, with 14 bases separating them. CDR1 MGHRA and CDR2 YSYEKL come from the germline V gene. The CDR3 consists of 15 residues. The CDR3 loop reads CASSLTGERNTEAFF. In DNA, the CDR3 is TGCGCCAGCAGCTTAACCGGGGAGCGGAACACTGAAGCTTTCTTT.

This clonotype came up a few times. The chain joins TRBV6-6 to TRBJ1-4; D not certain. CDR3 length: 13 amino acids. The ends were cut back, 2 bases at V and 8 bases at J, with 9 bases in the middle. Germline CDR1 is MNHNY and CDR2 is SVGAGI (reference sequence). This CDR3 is CASSYPVDEKLFF. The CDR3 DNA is TGTGCCAGCAGTTACCCCGTGGACGAAAAACTGTTTTTT.

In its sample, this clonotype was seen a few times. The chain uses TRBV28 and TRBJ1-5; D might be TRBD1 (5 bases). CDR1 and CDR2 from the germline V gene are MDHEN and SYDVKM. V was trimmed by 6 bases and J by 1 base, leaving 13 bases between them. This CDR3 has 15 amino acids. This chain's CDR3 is CASRNDQGSNQPQHF. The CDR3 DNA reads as TGTGCCAGCAGAAATGACCAGGGAAGCAATCAGCCCCAGCATTTT.

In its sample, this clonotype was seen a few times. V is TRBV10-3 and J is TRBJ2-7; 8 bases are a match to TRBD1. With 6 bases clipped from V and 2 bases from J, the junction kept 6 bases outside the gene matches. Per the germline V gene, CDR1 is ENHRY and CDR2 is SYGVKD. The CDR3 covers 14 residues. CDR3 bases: TGTGCCATCAGCCGGGACAGGAGCGCCTACGAGCAGTACTTC. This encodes CAISRDRSAYEQYF.

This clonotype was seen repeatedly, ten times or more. CDR3 nucleotides: TGTGCCAGCAGCCCCCAGGGGAGTGGGACTAATGAAAAACTGTTTTTT. Translating gives CASSPQGSGTNEKLFF. The chain uses TRBV6-5 and TRBJ1-4; maybe TRBD1 (6 bases). The CDR3 extends over 16 amino acids. Per the germline V gene, CDR1 is MNHEY and CDR2 is SVGAGI. The V end lost 6 bases, the J end lost 2 bases, and 16 bases lay between the germline ends.

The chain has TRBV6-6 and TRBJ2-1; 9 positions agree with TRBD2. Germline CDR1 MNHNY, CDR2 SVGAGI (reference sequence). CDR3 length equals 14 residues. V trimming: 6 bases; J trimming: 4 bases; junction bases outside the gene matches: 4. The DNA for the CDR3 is TGTGCCAGCAGGGTAGCGGGAGAGTACAATGAGCAGTTCTTC. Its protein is CASRVAGEYNEQFF.

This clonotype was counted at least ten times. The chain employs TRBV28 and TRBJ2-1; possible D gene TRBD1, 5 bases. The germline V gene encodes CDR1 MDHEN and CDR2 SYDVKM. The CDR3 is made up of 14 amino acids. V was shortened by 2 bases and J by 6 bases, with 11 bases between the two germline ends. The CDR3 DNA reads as TGTGCCAGCAGTTTAGCGCGTGACAGCAATGAGCAGTTCTTC. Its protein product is CASSLARDSNEQFF. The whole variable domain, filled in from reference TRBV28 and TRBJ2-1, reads DVKVTQSSRYLVKRTGEKVFLECVQDMDHENMFWYRQDPGLGLRLIYFSYDVKMKEKGDIPEGYSVSREKKERFSLILESASTNQTSMYLCASSLARDSNEQFFGPGTRLTVL.

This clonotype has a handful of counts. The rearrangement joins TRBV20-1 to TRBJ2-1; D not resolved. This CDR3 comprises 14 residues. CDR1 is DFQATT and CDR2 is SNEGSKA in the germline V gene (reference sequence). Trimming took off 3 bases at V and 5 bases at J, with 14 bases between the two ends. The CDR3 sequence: CSASLRSSHNEQFF. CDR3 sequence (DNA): TGCAGTGCTAGTTTGCGGAGCAGCCACAATGAGCAGTTCTTC.

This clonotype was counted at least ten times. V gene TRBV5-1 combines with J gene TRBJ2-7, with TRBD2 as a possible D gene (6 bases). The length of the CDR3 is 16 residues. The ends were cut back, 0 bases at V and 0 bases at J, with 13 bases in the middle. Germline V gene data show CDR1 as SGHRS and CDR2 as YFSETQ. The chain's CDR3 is CASSLGGGPTSYEQYF. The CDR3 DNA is TGCGCCAGCAGCTTGGGCGGAGGGCCCACCTCCTACGAGCAGTACTTC.

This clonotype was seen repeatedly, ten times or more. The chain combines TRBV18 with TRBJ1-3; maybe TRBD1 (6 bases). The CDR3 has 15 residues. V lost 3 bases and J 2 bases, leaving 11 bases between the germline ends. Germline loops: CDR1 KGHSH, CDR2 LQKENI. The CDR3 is CASSPSGATGNTIYF. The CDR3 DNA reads TGTGCCAGCTCACCCTCGGGGGCAACTGGAAACACCATATATTTT.

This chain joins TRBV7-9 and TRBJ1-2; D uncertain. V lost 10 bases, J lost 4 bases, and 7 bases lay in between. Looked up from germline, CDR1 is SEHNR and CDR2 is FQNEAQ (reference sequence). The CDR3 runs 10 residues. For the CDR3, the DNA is TGTGCCACCAGGTCCTATGGCTACACCTTC. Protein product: CATRSYGYTF.

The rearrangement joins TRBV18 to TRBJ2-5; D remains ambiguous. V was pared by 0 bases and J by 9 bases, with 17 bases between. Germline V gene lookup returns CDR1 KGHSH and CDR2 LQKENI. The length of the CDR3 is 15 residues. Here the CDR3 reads CASSPPEPRFWAQYF. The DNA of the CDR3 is TGTGCCAGCTCACCACCGGAACCAAGGTTCTGGGCCCAGTACTTC.

CDR3 nucleotides: TGCAGCGCCTCACAGGGAGGACCTAGCTACGAGCAGTACTTC. Translation: CSASQGGPSYEQYF. The chain has TRBV29-1 and TRBJ2-7, with D perhaps TRBD1 or TRBD2 (6 bases each). Germline CDR1 reads SQVTM; CDR2 reads ANQGSEA. V was trimmed by 7 bases and J by 3 bases, leaving 19 bases between them. The CDR3 runs to 14 residues.

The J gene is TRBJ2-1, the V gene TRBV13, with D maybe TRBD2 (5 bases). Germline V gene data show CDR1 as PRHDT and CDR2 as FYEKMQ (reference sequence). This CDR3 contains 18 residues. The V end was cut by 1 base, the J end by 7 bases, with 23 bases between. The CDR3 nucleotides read TGTGCCAGCAGCTTAGTCCCCCTAACGGGGTTAGACGGAAATGAGCAGTTCTTC. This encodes CASSLVPLTGLDGNEQFF. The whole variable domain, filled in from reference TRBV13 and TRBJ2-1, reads AAGVIQSPRHLIKEKRETATLKCYPIPRHDTVYWYQQGPGQDPQFLISFYEKMQSDKGSIPDRFSAQQFSDYHSELNMSSLELGDSALYFCASSLVPLTGLDGNEQFFGPGTRLTVL.

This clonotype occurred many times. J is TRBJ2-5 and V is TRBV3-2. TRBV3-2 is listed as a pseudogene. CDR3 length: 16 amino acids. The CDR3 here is CASSQDRRANQETQYF. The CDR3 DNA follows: TGTGCCAGCAGCCAAGATAGGAGAGCGAACCAAGAGACCCAGTACTTC.

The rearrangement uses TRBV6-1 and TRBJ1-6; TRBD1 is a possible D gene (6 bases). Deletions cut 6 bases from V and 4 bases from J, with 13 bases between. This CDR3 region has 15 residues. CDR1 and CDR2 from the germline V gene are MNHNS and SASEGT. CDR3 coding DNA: TGTGCCAGCAGATTCCCGGGACATTATAATTCACCCCTCCACTTT. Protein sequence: CASRFPGHYNSPLHF.

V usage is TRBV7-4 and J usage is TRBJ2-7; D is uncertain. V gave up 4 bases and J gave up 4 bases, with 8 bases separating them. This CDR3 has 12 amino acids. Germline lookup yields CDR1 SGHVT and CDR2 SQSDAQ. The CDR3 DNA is TGTGCCAGCAGCTCCGGCCCTTACGAGCAGTACTTC. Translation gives CASSSGPYEQYF.

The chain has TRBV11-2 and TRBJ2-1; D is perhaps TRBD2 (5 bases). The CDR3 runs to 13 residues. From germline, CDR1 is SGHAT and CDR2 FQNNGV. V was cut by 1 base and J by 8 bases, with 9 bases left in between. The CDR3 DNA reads TGTGCCAGCAGCTTAGGGGCTAGCTATGAGCAGTTCTTC. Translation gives CASSLGASYEQFF. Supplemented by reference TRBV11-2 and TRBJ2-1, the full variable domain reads EAGVAQSPRYKIIEKRQSVAFWCNPISGHATLYWYQQILGQGPKLLIQFQNNGVVDDSQLPKDRFSAERLKGVDSTLKIQPAKLEDSAVYLCASSLGASYEQFFGPGTRLTVL.

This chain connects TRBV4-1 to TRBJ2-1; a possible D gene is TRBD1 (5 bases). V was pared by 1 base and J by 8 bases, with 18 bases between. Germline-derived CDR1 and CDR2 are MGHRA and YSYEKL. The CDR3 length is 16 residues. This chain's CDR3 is CASSQVSAGSPHEQFF. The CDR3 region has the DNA TGCGCCAGCAGCCAAGTTTCGGCAGGGTCTCCCCATGAGCAGTTCTTC.

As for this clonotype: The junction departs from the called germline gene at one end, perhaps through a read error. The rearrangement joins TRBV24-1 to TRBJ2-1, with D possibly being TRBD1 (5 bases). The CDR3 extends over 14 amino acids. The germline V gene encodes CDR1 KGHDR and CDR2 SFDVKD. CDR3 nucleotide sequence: TGTGTCACCGTCCCCACAGGTAGACCGAATGAGCAGTTCTTC. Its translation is CVTVPTGRPNEQFF.

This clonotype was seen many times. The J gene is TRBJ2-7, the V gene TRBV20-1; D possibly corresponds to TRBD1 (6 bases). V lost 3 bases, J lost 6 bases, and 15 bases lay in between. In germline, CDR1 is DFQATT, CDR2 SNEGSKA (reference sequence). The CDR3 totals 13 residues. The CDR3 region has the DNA TGCAGTGCTAGTGGAACAGGGTACGGCGAGCAGTACTTC. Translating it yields CSASGTGYGEQYF.

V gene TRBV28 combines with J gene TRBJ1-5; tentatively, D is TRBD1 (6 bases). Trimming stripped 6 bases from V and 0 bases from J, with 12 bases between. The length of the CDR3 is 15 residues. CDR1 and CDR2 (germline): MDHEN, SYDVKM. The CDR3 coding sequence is TGTGCCAGCAGCCGGGGACAAATTAGCAATCAGCCCCAGCATTTT. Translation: CASSRGQISNQPQHF.

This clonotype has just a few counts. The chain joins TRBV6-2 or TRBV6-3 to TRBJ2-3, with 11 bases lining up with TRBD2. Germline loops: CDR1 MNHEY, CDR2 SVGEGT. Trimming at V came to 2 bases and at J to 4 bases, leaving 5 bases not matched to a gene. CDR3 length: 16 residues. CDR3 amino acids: CASSYLTSGIADTQYF. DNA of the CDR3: TGTGCCAGCAGTTACCTGACTAGCGGGATTGCAGATACGCAGTATTTT.

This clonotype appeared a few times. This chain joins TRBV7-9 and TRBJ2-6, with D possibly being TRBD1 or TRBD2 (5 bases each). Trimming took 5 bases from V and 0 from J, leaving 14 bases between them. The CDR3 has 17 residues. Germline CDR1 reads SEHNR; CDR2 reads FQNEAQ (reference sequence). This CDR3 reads CASSTRDQHSGANVLTF. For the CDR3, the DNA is TGTGCCAGCAGCACCCGGGACCAACACTCTGGGGCCAACGTCCTGACTTTC.

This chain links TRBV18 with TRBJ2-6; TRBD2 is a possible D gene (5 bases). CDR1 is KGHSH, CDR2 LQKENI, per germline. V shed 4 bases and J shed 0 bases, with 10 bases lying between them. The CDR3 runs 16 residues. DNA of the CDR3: TGTGCCAGCTCACGTGGGAGACTCTCTGGGGCCAACGTCCTGACTTTC. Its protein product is CASSRGRLSGANVLTF.